This T cell receptor (beta chain) emerged from a study of cytomegalovirus exposure and HLA in healthy donors. A multiplex PCR was run with 60 Vbeta primers and 13 Jbeta primers. The table came from immunoSEQ multiplex PCR; TCRdb's copy has only in-frame clones and leaves some out. The repertoire has tens of thousands of clones, about 68% of them found once; the top ten carry 7% to 9.5%. V was clipped by 7 bases and J by 3 bases, with 16 bases between them. Germline CDR1 reads MDHEN; CDR2 reads SYDVKM. This CDR3 region has 14 residues. As concerns this clone: What it binds is not known.

Whole-study results and caveats: Prior analysis indicated that the majority of TCR beta V segments exhibited productivity approximately 90% or approximately 30% of the time. Among TCR beta chains, those listed as cytomegalovirus-associated numbered about 160.

The sample consisted of PBMCs. The chain joins TRBV28 to TRBJ2-7, with D perhaps TRBD1 (5 bases). This sequence was found in a woman aged 25 to 39 in good health and CMV-seropositive. In DNA, the CDR3 is TGTGCCAGCACCGAAGGGGTACCCCTCTACGAGCAGTACTTC. This encodes CASTEGVPLYEQYF. The full variable domain, with the rest looked up from reference TRBV28 and TRBJ2-7, is DVKVTQSSRYLVKRTGEKVFLECVQDMDHENMFWYRQDPGLGLRLIYFSYDVKMKEKGDIPEGYSVSREKKERFSLILESASTNQTSMYLCASTEGVPLYEQYFGPGTRLTVT.